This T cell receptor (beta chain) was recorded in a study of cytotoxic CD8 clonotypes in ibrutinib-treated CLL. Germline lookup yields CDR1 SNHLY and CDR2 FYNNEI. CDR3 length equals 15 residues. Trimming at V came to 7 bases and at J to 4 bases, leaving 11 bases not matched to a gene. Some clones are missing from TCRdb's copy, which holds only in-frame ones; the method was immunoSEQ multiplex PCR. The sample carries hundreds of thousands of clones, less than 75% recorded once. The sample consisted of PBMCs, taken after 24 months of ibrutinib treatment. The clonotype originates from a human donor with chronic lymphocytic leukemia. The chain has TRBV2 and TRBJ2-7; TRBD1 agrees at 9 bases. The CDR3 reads CASTRAGTGPYEQYF. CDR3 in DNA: TGTGCCAGCACGAGGGCCGGGACAGGGCCTTACGAGCAGTACTTC.